The entry below gives a single T cell receptor beta chain sequence along with its context. Its antigen is unidentified. This entry comes from a study of T-cell memory formation after mild COVID-19. At the level of the study: TCR clusters showed largely donor specificity. Study-level results: The study found contracting CD4+ clones mainly in CM and EM and contracting CD8+ clones in EMRA. Second-wave clones reaching peak frequency on day 37 lacked confirmed SARS-CoV-2 specificity.

Constant-segment primers were used for 5'RACE, and the resulting TCR alpha and TCR beta cDNA libraries carried sample barcodes and UMIs. MiXCR, applied by TCRdb to the 5' RACE reads, yields one record per CDR3 protein. The sample includes fewer than 250,000 distinct CDR3 sequences, 27% of them seen just once. Material for sequencing was PBMCs or a T cell subset sorted from them (not recorded which). This TCR derives from an adult woman who had mild COVID-19 (a few samples of this study predate the infection). Cell type and time point are not known.

The CDR3 reads CSAPGQGSLNYGYTF. Here the CDR3 DNA reads TGCAGTGCCCCGGGACAGGGAAGTCTAAACTATGGCTACACCTTC. This chain joins TRBV20-1 and TRBJ1-2, with 9 bases aligning to TRBD1. Germline assignment: CDR1 DFQATT and CDR2 SNEGSKA (reference sequence). This CDR3 is built from 15 residues. The V and J ends lost 6 bases and 2 bases, in that order; junction bases with no gene match: 10.